The 14 T cell receptor beta chains in this list originate from one sample, sequenced in a study of CD8 T cells in ankylosing spondylitis. The study's findings and limits: One TCR beta motif, made up of roughly eight highly homologous variants, appeared characteristic of ankylosing spondylitis blood.

For these receptors, no antigen is known. TCRdb passed the 5' RACE reads through MiXCR, listing each CDR3 protein once. The sample yields more than 500,000 distinct CDR3 sequences, roughly 5% seen once. Sequencing input: blood, either unsorted or a sorted T cell fraction (not recorded which). These TCRs come from a male donor with ankylosing spondylitis.

This clonotype came up many times. A read error may produce the germline difference seen at one junction end. V gene TRBV10-3 combines with J gene TRBJ2-7, with D possibly matching TRBD2 (5 bases). Germline loops: CDR1 ENHRY, CDR2 SYGVKD. The CDR3 runs to 12 residues. The CDR3 is CAISEYAREEVF. As DNA, the CDR3 is TGTGCCATCAGTGAATACGCGAGGGAAGAGGTCTTC.

This clonotype showed up many times. The chain employs TRBV27 and TRBJ1-4; D is ambiguous. This CDR3 is built from 14 residues. V lost 8 bases and J lost 8, with 18 bases in between. Germline-derived CDR1 and CDR2 are MNHEY and SMNVEV (reference sequence). The CDR3 DNA reads TGTGCCAGCTCCAAGACATGGGCCGGAGAAAAACTGTTTTTT. It specifies CASSKTWAGEKLFF.

This clonotype appeared many times. The genes are TRBV15 and TRBJ1-6, with 9 bases lining up with TRBD1. Per germline, CDR1 LNHNV and CDR2 YYDKDF (reference sequence). J was trimmed by 8 bases and V by 0 bases; bases with no gene match: 2. This CDR3 has 15 amino acids. CDR3 sequence: CATSRDGTGYSPLHF. As DNA, the CDR3 is TGTGCCACCAGCAGAGATGGGACAGGGTATTCACCCCTCCACTTT.

This clonotype was observed a single time. V gene TRBV5-1 combines with J gene TRBJ2-7; 12 bases fit TRBD2. Germline trimming cut 5 bases from V and 0 bases from J; bases unmatched to any gene: 9. The CDR3 sequence is 17 residues long. Germline V gene lookup returns CDR1 SGHRS and CDR2 YFSETQ. This CDR3 is CASRTSGGSGSSYEQYF. For the CDR3, the DNA is TGCGCCAGCAGGACTAGCGGGGGCTCAGGAAGCTCCTACGAGCAGTACTTC.

The chain has TRBV7-9 and TRBJ1-1; D unclear. The ends were cut back, 1 base at V and 1 base at J, with 10 bases in the middle. Germline assignment: CDR1 SEHNR and CDR2 FQNEAQ (reference sequence). There are 15 residues in the CDR3. CDR3 amino acids: CASSLVEGWNTEAFF. The DNA of the CDR3 is TGTGCCAGCAGCTTAGTCGAGGGCTGGAACACTGAAGCTTTCTTT.

This clonotype came up many times. The J gene is TRBJ1-1, the V gene TRBV2; D ambiguous. The V end was cut by 5 bases, the J end by 4 bases, with 14 bases between. The CDR3 has 14 amino acids. CDR1 is SNHLY, CDR2 FYNNEI, per germline. The chain's CDR3 is CASSSDGVGTEAFF. The DNA for the CDR3 is TGTGCCAGCAGTTCCGACGGGGTGGGCACTGAAGCTTTCTTT. The full variable domain, in which reference TRBV2 and TRBJ1-1 provide the parts outside the CDR3, is EPEVTQTPSHQVTQMGQEVILRCVPISNHLYFYWYRQILGQKVEFLVSFYNNEISEKSEIFDDQFSVERPDGSNFTLKIRSTKLEDSAMYFCASSSDGVGTEAFFGQGTRLTVV.

This clonotype appeared many times. The chain employs TRBV29-1 and TRBJ2-2, with 8 bases that match TRBD1. There are 13 residues in the CDR3. V shed 7 bases, J shed 6 bases, and the junction held 7 bases outside the gene matches. Germline V gene sequence: CDR1 SQVTM, CDR2 ANQGSEA. CDR3 sequence (DNA): TGCAGCGGTGGACAGGGTCTCGCCGGGGAGCTGTTTTTT. Its translation: CSGGQGLAGELFF.

The chain employs TRBV29-1 and TRBJ2-3, with D hard to call. Germline CDR1 and CDR2: SQVTM and ANQGSEA. V lost 7 bases, J lost 0 bases, and 11 bases lay in between. The CDR3 has 13 residues. CDR3 sequence reads: CSAGPSSTDTQYF. DNA of the CDR3: TGCAGCGCAGGCCCGTCGAGCACAGATACGCAGTATTTT.

This clonotype has just a few counts. The chain joins TRBV3-1 to TRBJ2-7; possibly TRBD1 or TRBD2 for D (5 bases each). This CDR3 is 15 amino acids long. V dropped 3 bases and J dropped 7 bases, with 19 bases sitting between them. Germline CDR1 reads LGHDT; CDR2 reads YNNKEL (reference sequence). The CDR3 bases are TGTGCCAGCAGCCACTCCGGTGGGGGTGGTAGGGAGCAGTACTTC. It codes for CASSHSGGGGREQYF.

This clonotype was observed many times. The chain recombines TRBV7-2 with TRBJ2-3; D may match TRBD1 or TRBD2 (5 bases each). V was shortened by 0 bases and J by 5 bases, with 15 bases between the two germline ends. The CDR3 contains 16 residues. Germline V gives CDR1 SGHTA, CDR2 FQGNSA. In DNA form, the CDR3 reads TGTGCCAGCAGCTTAGCTCCCCCCCTGAGGGGAGATACGCAGTATTTT. Translation gives CASSLAPPLRGDTQYF.

In this sample, this clonotype turned up many times. The J gene is TRBJ2-1, the V gene TRBV6-4; 8 bases line up with TRBD2. Losses at the gene ends were 4 bases for V and 9 bases for J; bases not matched to a gene: 8. Per germline, CDR1 MRHNA and CDR2 SNTAGT. The CDR3 covers 14 residues. As DNA, the CDR3 is TGTGCCAGCAGTGTATCTAGCGGGCCCTTTGAGCAGTTCTTC. Protein product: CASSVSSGPFEQFF.

With respect to this clonotype: One base away lies a much larger clone, so this may be a sequencing read error. This chain joins TRBV5-4 and TRBJ2-7, with 7 bases identical to TRBD1. The CDR3 consists of 15 residues. Looked up from germline, CDR1 is SGHNT and CDR2 is YYREEE (reference sequence). For the CDR3, the DNA is TGTGCCAGCAGCTTGGCCGAGGGGGCAAAGGACGAGAAGTACTTC. Encoded protein: CASSLAEGAKDEKYF.

This chain links TRBV4-3 with TRBJ2-5, with 8 bases aligning to TRBD1. Germline-derived CDR1 and CDR2 are LGHNA and YSLEER. CDR3 size: 15 residues. V trimming: 3 bases; J trimming: 3 bases; junction bases outside the gene matches: 6. This chain's CDR3 is CASSHSGTGEETQYF. CDR3 bases: TGCGCCAGCAGCCACTCCGGGACAGGCGAAGAGACCCAGTACTTC.

Many counts were recorded for this clonotype. This sequence joins TRBV14 and TRBJ2-1; D gene unclear. Trimming stripped 4 bases from V and 0 bases from J, with 10 bases between. From germline, CDR1 is SGHDN and CDR2 FVKESK. The length of the CDR3 is 15 residues. This CDR3 reads CASSRRPSSYNEQFF. CDR3 bases: TGTGCCAGCAGCCGCCGGCCGAGCTCCTACAATGAGCAGTTCTTC.